This T cell receptor (beta chain) is from a study of cytomegalovirus exposure and HLA in healthy donors. Broader study findings: The authors later found most CMV-associated TCR beta chains appeared HLA-restricted. Indistinguishability led to the exclusion of some V segments, TRBV6-2 and TRBV6-3 included. Roughly uniform depth of sequencing across donors was assumed in presence/absence analyses.

For this clone: What it recognizes is unknown.

Donors in the study were healthy people who gave bone marrow. The CDR3 covers 13 residues. V lost 11 bases and J 3 bases, leaving 14 bases between the germline ends. In germline, CDR1 is SNHLY, CDR2 FYNNEI. The primer mix had 60 Vbeta and 13 Jbeta primers. Using immunoSEQ multiplex PCR, the repertoire was profiled, and TCRdb retains in-frame clones only, with some absent. The sample features about 170,000 clones, with over 1% in its top ten. The sequenced material came from PBMCs. The chain carries TRBV2 and TRBJ1-3, with unresolved D. The receptor's source is a woman aged 60-70 years in good health and CMV-seronegative. CDR3 in amino acids: CALQGAGGNTIYF. Here the CDR3 DNA reads TGTGCCTTACAAGGTGCAGGTGGAAACACCATATATTTT.